These 30 T cell receptor beta chains came from one sample sequenced in a study of blood T cell repertoires in COVID-19. The method was immunoSEQ multiplex PCR; TCRdb's version includes in-frame clones alone and lacks a portion of them. The sample comprises 170,000 or so clones, about 87% of which are singletons, and around 0.63% rests with the top ten. Sequenced: peripheral blood. The receptor set was obtained from a man aged 55 to 69 with COVID-19, enrolled during active disease.

The chain combines TRBV18 with TRBJ1-3; no firm D call. Germline V gene sequence: CDR1 KGHSH, CDR2 LQKENI. V was shortened by 6 bases and J by 0 bases, with 9 bases between the two germline ends. The CDR3 has 14 amino acids. The CDR3 is CASSQTRSGNTIYF. The CDR3 bases are TGTGCCAGCTCTCAAACACGCTCTGGAAACACCATATATTTT.

This chain links TRBV3-1 (or the pseudogene TRBV3-2) with TRBJ2-2, with a possible D match to TRBD1 (5 bases). The CDR3 is 15 residues long. Trimming removed 1 base at V and 4 bases at J, with 10 bases between. Germline assignment: CDR1 LGHDT and CDR2 YNNKEL (reference sequence). This CDR3 is CASSQVTGFTGELFF. CDR3 DNA sequence: TGTGCCAGCAGCCAAGTAACAGGCTTCACCGGGGAGCTGTTTTTT.

V is TRBV30 and J is TRBJ1-1; D is uncertain. V gave up 8 bases and J gave up 3 bases, with 13 bases separating them. This CDR3 has 12 residues. CDR1 is GTSNPN, CDR2 SVGIG, per germline (reference sequence). The CDR3: CARSRIDTEAFF. For the CDR3, the DNA is TGTGCCAGATCCCGTATAGACACTGAAGCTTTCTTT. The whole variable domain, remainder taken from reference TRBV30 and TRBJ1-1, is SQTIHQWPATLVQPVGSPLSLECTVEGTSNPNLYWYRQAAGRGLQLLFYSVGIGQISSEVPQNLSASRPQDRQFILSSKKLLLSDSGFYLCARSRIDTEAFFGQGTRLTVV.

Points on this clone: The junction shows a germline mismatch at one end, possibly a read error. The chain has TRBV6-1 and TRBJ2-5, with D possibly called TRBD1 or TRBD2 (5 bases each). Germline CDR1 reads MNHNS; CDR2 reads SASEGT. The CDR3 has 18 residues. CDR3 sequence reads: CASSEGAATVLPQEAQYF. CDR3 DNA sequence: TGTGCCAGCAGCGAAGGGGCGGCGACCGTCCTACCCCAGGAGGCCCAGTACTTC.

V usage is TRBV9 and J usage is TRBJ2-3; 7 positions match TRBD1. The CDR3 runs to 15 residues. Trimming at V came to 4 bases and at J to 3 bases, leaving 8 bases not matched to a gene. Germline lookup yields CDR1 SGDLS and CDR2 YYNGEE. The CDR3 nucleotides read TGTGCCAGCAGCCCCCTCTCGACAGGGACAGATACGCAGTATTTT. It codes for CASSPLSTGTDTQYF.

V and J are TRBV7-2 and TRBJ2-2; D gene uncertain. This CDR3 comprises 14 residues. The V gene's germline CDR1 is SGHTA and CDR2 FQGNSA. The V gene lost 2 bases and the J gene lost 6 bases, with 10 bases spanning the gap. The CDR3 nucleotides read TGTGCCAGCAGCTTATCTCGAGGATCCGGGGAGCTGTTTTTT. This encodes CASSLSRGSGELFF.

This rearrangement joins TRBV14 to TRBJ2-1; 12 nucleotides match TRBD2. The CDR3 totals 14 residues. Germline V CDR1 and CDR2: SGHDN, FVKESK. J gave up 10 bases and V 3 bases, and 4 bases lay outside the gene matches. For the CDR3, the DNA is TGTGCCAGCAGCCACCTAGGACTAGCGGGAGAGCAGTTCTTC. Protein product: CASSHLGLAGEQFF. The whole variable domain, remainder taken from reference TRBV14 and TRBJ2-1, is EAGVTQFPSHSVIEKGQTVTLRCDPISGHDNLYWYRRVMGKEIKFLLHFVKESKQDESGMPNNRFLAERTGGTYSTLKVQPAELEDSGVYFCASSHLGLAGEQFFGPGTRLTVL.

The chain is built from TRBV7-6 and TRBJ2-7; 10 bases are a match to TRBD1. The germline gives CDR1 SGHVS, CDR2 FNYEAQ. The V segment lost 1 base and the J segment 2 bases; nucleotides outside the gene matches: 5. The CDR3 is 16 amino acids. The CDR3 spells CASSLGGQGSTYEQYF. CDR3 in DNA: TGTGCCAGCAGCTTAGGGGGACAGGGGTCAACCTACGAGCAGTACTTC.

This sequence joins TRBV19 and TRBJ1-2, with D possibly being TRBD1 (5 bases). V lost 0 bases and J 3 bases, leaving 14 bases between the germline ends. The CDR3 loop spans 16 amino acids. Germline assignment: CDR1 LNHDA and CDR2 SQIVND (reference sequence). CDR3 sequence (DNA): TGTGCCAGTAGTATAGAGGGGATCACAGGAGACTATGGCTACACCTTC. Translation gives CASSIEGITGDYGYTF.

This clone was detected once. The rearrangement uses TRBV5-5 and TRBJ1-5; D uncertain. V was pared by 2 bases and J by 0 bases, with 9 bases between. The CDR3 extends over 15 amino acids. Germline V lookup: CDR1 SGHKS, CDR2 YYEKEE (reference sequence). CDR3 in amino acids: CASSFLGDSNQPQHF. The CDR3 DNA sequence: TGTGCCAGCAGCTTTCTGGGAGATAGCAATCAGCCCCAGCATTTT.

In DNA form, the CDR3 reads TGTGCCAGCAGCTTGGGTTTAGCGGGGATACCAAGTCAAGAGACCCAGTACTTC. It specifies CASSLGLAGIPSQETQYF. The chain uses TRBV5-4 and TRBJ2-5; 8 nucleotides agree with TRBD2. Germline CDR1 SGHNT, CDR2 YYREEE (reference sequence). The CDR3 has 18 amino acids. V lost 0 bases and J lost 2; bases outside the gene matches: 12.

This chain uses TRBV9 with TRBJ2-3, with D tentatively TRBD2 (5 bases). The CDR3 has 16 amino acids. Trimming shortened V by 4 bases and J by 8 bases, and 23 bases separated the two germline ends. Per the germline V gene, CDR1 is SGDLS and CDR2 is YYNGEE. DNA for the CDR3: TGTGCCAGCAGCCCCCCGTCGCTCCGGGATGCACCTACGCAGTATTTT. As protein: CASSPPSLRDAPTQYF.

In this sample, this clone turned up once. The chain recombines TRBV23-1 with TRBJ2-3, with no clear D. Being an ORF, TRBV23-1 has a function that is uncertain. V lost 1 base and J lost 3, with 5 bases in between. This CDR3 is built from 13 residues. This CDR3 reads CASSQFLTDTQYF. The CDR3 coding sequence is TGCGCCAGCAGTCAATTTCTTACAGATACGCAGTATTTT.

This clone was detected only once. The V gene is TRBV9, the J gene TRBJ2-3, with 8 positions matching TRBD2. The germline CDR1 and CDR2 sequences are SGDLS and YYNGEE. The CDR3 runs to 13 residues. The ends lost 4 bases at V and 4 bases at J; junction bases unmatched: 2. CDR3 in DNA: TGTGCCAGCAGCACCGGGGGGGCAGATACGCAGTATTTT. Its translation: CASSTGGADTQYF.

This chain connects TRBV13 to TRBJ1-2, with TRBD1 identical over 8 bases. With V trimmed by 6 bases and J by 8 bases, 14 bases remained unmatched. Germline CDR1 PRHDT, CDR2 FYEKMQ (reference sequence). This CDR3 is built from 15 residues. The CDR3 DNA follows: TGTGCCAGCAGTCGAAACTTCCAGGGGGCTGGCGGCTACACCTTC. Encoded protein: CASSRNFQGAGGYTF.

This clone was counted between two and nine times. The rearrangement joins TRBV28 to TRBJ1-2; 7 bases fit TRBD1. Trimming took 5 bases from V and 2 from J; bases not matched to a gene: 8. The CDR3 loop spans 15 amino acids. The germline gives CDR1 MDHEN, CDR2 SYDVKM. The CDR3 is CASSPQGEPNYGYTF. The DNA of the CDR3 is TGTGCCAGCAGTCCCCAGGGGGAGCCGAACTATGGCTACACCTTC.

This rearrangement joins TRBV5-5 to TRBJ2-2; 9 bases line up with TRBD2. With V trimmed by 0 bases and J by 7 bases, 4 bases remained unmatched. Germline CDR1 SGHKS, CDR2 YYEKEE (reference sequence). There are 15 residues in the CDR3. DNA of the CDR3: TGTGCCAGCAGCTTGGCGACTAGCGGAATCGGGGAGCTGTTTTTT. Translated, it gives CASSLATSGIGELFF.

The chain is built from TRBV25-1 and TRBJ1-1, with TRBD1 matching over 8 bases. This CDR3 is built from 15 residues. V lost 3 bases and J lost 7; bases outside the gene matches: 10. The germline V gene encodes CDR1 MGHDK and CDR2 SYGVNS. DNA of the CDR3: TGTGCCAGCAGTGATAAGGACAGGGTAGCCAATGAAGCTTTCTTT. It specifies CASSDKDRVANEAFF.

The chain joins TRBV18 to TRBJ1-3; no reliable D call. V lost 3 bases to trimming and J lost 6 bases, with 9 bases between them. The germline CDR1 and CDR2 sequences are KGHSH and LQKENI. The CDR3 totals 13 residues. The CDR3 DNA reads TGTGCCAGCTCACCCGATTACAAAAACACCATATATTTT. The encoded protein is CASSPDYKNTIYF.

This chain connects TRBV6-6 to TRBJ2-5, with D maybe TRBD2 (5 bases). The CDR3 covers 14 residues. CDR1 and CDR2 (germline): MNHNY, SVGAGI (reference sequence). Trimming stripped 0 bases from V and 4 bases from J, with 9 bases between. The CDR3 region has the DNA TGTGCCAGCAGTTACTCGAACGGGGTAGAGACCCAGTACTTC. Amino acid sequence: CASSYSNGVETQYF.

The genes are TRBV10-1 and TRBJ1-5; possible D gene TRBD1, 5 bases. There are 10 residues in the CDR3. Between the trimmed V and J ends, which lost 9 bases and 9 bases, there was a span of 9 bases. Per germline, CDR1 WNHNN and CDR2 SYGVQD (reference sequence). The CDR3 bases are TGCGCCAGTATTAGGGGGCCCCAGCATTTT. It specifies CASIRGPQHF.

The gene calls are TRBV9 and TRBJ1-2, with D uncertain. Germline V gene sequence: CDR1 SGDLS, CDR2 YYNGEE. Trimming shortened V by 6 bases and J by 4 bases, and 13 bases separated the two germline ends. This CDR3 has 13 amino acids. CDR3 region: CASTLHLSYGYTF. The CDR3 bases are TGTGCCAGCACCTTACACCTTTCCTATGGCTACACCTTC. The variable domain in full, with the rest retrieved from reference TRBV9 and TRBJ1-2, is DSGVTQTPKHLITATGQRVTLRCSPRSGDLSVYWYQQSLDQGLQFLIQYYNGEERAKGNILERFSAQQFPDLHSELNLSSLELGDSALYFCASTLHLSYGYTFGSGTRLTVV.

The rearrangement links TRBV24-1 to TRBJ2-5, with D tentatively TRBD2 (5 bases). V shed 4 bases and J shed 5 bases, with 16 bases lying between them. Germline CDR1 reads KGHDR; CDR2 reads SFDVKD. The CDR3 loop spans 15 amino acids. The CDR3 spells CATSDPDGQRETQYF. CDR3 DNA sequence: TGTGCCACCAGTGACCCCGACGGCCAGCGGGAGACCCAGTACTTC.

This clone appeared a few times. The rearrangement uses TRBV6-5 and TRBJ2-7; TRBD1 matches at 11 bases. The length of the CDR3 is 15 residues. The germline gives CDR1 MNHEY, CDR2 SVGAGI. Germline trimming cut 6 bases from V and 6 bases from J; bases unmatched to any gene: 10. The CDR3 is CASSESDRGLGEQYF. CDR3 coding DNA: TGTGCCAGCAGCGAGTCGGACAGGGGGCTAGGCGAGCAGTACTTC.

This rearrangement joins TRBV30 to TRBJ2-7; 10 positions agree with TRBD2. The CDR3 loop spans 15 amino acids. CDR1 is GTSNPN and CDR2 is SVGIG in the germline V gene (reference sequence). Losses at the gene ends were 2 bases for V and 4 bases for J; bases not matched to a gene: 8. CDR3 DNA sequence: TGTGCCTGGAGTACCGGACTAGCGGATAAATACGAGCAGTACTTC. It translates to CAWSTGLADKYEQYF.

The rearrangement joins TRBV5-1 to TRBJ1-5; the match to TRBD1 covers 7 bases. The germline CDR1 and CDR2 sequences are SGHRS and YFSETQ. This CDR3 contains 17 residues. V shed 0 bases, J shed 2 bases, and the junction held 8 bases outside the gene matches. Here the CDR3 reads CASSLVPGGRGNQPQHF. The CDR3 coding sequence is TGCGCCAGCAGCTTGGTGCCAGGGGGAAGGGGCAATCAGCCCCAGCATTTT.

For the CDR3, the DNA is TGTGCCAGCAGTCGCCGGGAGGGGGCGGGAAACACCATATATTTT. Translated, it gives CASSRREGAGNTIYF. The chain uses TRBV6-5 and TRBJ1-3, with TRBD1 matching 7 bases. This CDR3 comprises 15 residues. Germline CDR1 and CDR2: MNHEY and SVGAGI. V was pared by 5 bases and J by 4 bases, with 8 bases of the junction left unmatched.

J is TRBJ1-3 and V is TRBV24-1, with TRBD1 identical over 10 bases. The trim removed 4 bases at V and 8 bases at J, leaving 7 bases unmatched. Germline V gene sequence: CDR1 KGHDR, CDR2 SFDVKD. The CDR3 contains 15 residues. This CDR3 reads CATSDGGTGVDTIYF. CDR3 DNA sequence: TGTGCCACCAGTGACGGGGGGACAGGGGTGGACACCATATATTTT.

This clone showed up just once. The V gene is TRBV6-6, the J gene TRBJ2-7; 7 bases fit TRBD1. J lost 3 bases, V lost 4 bases, and 0 bases had no gene match. The CDR3 is 12 residues long. CDR1 MNHNY and CDR2 SVGAGI come from the germline V gene (reference sequence). The CDR3 spells CASSSGGYEQYF. CDR3 coding DNA: TGTGCCAGCAGTTCAGGGGGCTACGAGCAGTACTTC.

V usage is TRBV7-8 and J usage is TRBJ1-1; D call uncertain. V lost 0 bases to trimming and J lost 2 bases, with 13 bases between them. The germline V gene has CDR1 SGHVS and CDR2 FQNEAQ. The CDR3 consists of 16 residues. In nucleotides, the CDR3 is TGTGCCAGCAGCTTAGCAGGGAGAGTGGTAAACACTGAAGCTTTCTTT. It translates to CASSLAGRVVNTEAFF.